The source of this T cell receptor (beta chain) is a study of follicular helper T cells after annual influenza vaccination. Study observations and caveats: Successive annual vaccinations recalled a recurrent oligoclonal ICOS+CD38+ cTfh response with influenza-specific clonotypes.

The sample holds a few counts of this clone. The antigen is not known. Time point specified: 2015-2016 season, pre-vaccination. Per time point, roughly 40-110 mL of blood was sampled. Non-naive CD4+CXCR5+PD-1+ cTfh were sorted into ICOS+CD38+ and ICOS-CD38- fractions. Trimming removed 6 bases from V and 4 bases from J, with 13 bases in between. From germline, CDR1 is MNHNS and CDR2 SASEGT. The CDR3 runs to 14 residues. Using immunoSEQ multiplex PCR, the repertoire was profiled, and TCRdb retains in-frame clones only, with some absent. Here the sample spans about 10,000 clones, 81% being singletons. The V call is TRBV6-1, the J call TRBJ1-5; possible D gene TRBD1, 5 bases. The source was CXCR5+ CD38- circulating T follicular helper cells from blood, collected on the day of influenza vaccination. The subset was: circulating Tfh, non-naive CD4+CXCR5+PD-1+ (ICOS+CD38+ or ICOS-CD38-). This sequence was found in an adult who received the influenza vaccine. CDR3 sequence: CASRNRDRNQPQHF. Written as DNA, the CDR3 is TGTGCCAGCAGGAATAGGGACCGAAATCAGCCCCAGCATTTT.